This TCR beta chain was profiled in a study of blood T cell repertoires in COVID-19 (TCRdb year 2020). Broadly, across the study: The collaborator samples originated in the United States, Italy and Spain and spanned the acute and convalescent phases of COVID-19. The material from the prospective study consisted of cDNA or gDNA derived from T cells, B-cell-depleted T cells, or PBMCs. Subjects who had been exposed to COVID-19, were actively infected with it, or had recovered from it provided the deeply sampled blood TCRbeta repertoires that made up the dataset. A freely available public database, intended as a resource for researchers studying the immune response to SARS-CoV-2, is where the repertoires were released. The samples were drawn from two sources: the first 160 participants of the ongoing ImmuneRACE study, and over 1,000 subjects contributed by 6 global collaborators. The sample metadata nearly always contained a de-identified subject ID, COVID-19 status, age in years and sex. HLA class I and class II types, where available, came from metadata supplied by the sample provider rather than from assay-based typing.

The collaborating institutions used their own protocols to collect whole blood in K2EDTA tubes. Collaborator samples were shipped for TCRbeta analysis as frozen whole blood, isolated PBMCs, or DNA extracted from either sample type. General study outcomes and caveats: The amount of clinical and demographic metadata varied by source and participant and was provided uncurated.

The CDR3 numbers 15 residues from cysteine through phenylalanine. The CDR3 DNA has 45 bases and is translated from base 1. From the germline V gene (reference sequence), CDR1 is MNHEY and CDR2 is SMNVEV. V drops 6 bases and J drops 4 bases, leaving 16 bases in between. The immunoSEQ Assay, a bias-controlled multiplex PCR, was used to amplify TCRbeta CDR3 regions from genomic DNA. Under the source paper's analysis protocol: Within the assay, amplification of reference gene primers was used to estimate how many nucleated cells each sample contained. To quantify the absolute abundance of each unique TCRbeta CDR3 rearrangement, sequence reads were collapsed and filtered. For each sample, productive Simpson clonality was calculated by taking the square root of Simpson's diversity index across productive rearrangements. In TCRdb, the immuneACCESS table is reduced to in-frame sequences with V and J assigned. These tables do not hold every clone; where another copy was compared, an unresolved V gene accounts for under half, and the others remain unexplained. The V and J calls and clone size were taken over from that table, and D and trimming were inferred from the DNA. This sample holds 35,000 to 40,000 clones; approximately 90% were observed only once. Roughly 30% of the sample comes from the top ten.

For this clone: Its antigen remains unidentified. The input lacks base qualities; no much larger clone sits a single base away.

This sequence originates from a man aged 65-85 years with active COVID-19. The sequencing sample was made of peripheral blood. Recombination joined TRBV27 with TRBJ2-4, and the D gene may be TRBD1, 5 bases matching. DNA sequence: TGTGCCAGCAGCCAGGGTTGGGTAGGAAAAAACATTCAGTACTTC. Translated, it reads CASSQGWVGKNIQYF.